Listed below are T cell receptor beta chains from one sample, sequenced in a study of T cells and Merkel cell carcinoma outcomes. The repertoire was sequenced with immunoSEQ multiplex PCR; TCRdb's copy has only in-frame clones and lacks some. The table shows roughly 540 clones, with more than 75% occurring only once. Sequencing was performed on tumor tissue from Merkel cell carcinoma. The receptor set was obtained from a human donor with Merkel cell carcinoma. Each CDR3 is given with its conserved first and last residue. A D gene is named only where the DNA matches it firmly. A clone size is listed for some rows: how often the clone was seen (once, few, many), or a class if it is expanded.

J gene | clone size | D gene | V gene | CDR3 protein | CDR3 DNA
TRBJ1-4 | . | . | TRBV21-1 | CASRPGTYPIQGEKLFF | TGTGCCAGCAGACCCGGGACCTACCCGATCCAGGGTGAAAAACTGTTTTTT
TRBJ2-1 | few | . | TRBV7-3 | CASSQQGRPTYNEQFF | TGTGCCAGCAGCCAGCAGGGCAGGCCCACCTATAATGAGCAGTTCTTC
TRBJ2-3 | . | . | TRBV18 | CASSLEGSRGTQYF | TGTGCCAGCTCACTGGAAGGCTCCAGGGGTACGCAGTATTTT
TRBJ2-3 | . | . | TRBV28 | CASSLLSRLSTDTQYF | TGTGCCAGCAGTCTCCTGTCGAGGCTCTCCACAGATACGCAGTATTTT
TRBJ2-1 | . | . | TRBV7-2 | CASSLGLPSYNEQFF | TGTGCCAGCAGCTTAGGGCTTCCCTCCTACAATGAGCAGTTCTTC
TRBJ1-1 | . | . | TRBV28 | CASSLGSSAGRAFF | TGTGCCAGCAGTTTAGGATCCTCTGCAGGGAGGGCTTTCTTT
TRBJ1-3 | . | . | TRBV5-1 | CASSLEPSSGNTIYF | TGCGCCAGCAGCTTGGAGCCCAGCTCTGGAAACACCATATATTTT
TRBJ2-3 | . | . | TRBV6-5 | CASSPLLGRSDTQYF | TGTGCCAGCAGTCCCCTCTTAGGGAGATCAGATACGCAGTATTTT
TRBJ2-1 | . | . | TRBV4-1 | CASSQTPEWRTSYNEQFF | TGCGCCAGCAGCCAGACACCAGAATGGCGGACATCCTACAATGAGCAGTTCTTC
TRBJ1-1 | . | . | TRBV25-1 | CASSEGGVSEAFF | TGTGCCAGCAGTGAAGGAGGAGTATCTGAAGCTTTCTTT
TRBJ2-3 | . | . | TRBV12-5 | CASGLGGPLDTQYF | TGTGCTAGTGGTTTGGGGGGGCCGTTGGATACGCAGTATTTT
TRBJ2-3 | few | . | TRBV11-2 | CASSPRLDRNTDTQYF | TGTGCCAGCAGCCCACGACTAGACCGAAACACAGATACGCAGTATTTT
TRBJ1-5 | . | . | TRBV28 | CASSANQPQHF | TGTGCCAGCAGCGCAAATCAGCCCCAGCATTTT
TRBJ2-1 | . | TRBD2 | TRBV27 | CASSLSLASGGIEQFF | TGTGCCAGCAGTTTATCGTTGGCTAGCGGGGGGATTGAGCAGTTCTTC
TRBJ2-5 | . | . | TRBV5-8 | CASSLGGREVQETQYF | TGTGCCAGCAGCTTGGGTGGCCGCGAAGTGCAAGAGACCCAGTACTTC
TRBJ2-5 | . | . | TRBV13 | CASSRGRRETQYF | TGTGCCAGCAGCCGCGGACGGCGGGAGACCCAGTACTTC
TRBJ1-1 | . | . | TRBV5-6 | CASSLEPGPSTEAFF | TGTGCCAGCAGCTTGGAACCAGGACCGAGCACTGAAGCTTTCTTT
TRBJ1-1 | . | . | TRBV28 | CASSPGRGLDEAFF | TGTGCCAGCAGCCCTGGGAGGGGCCTGGATGAAGCTTTCTTT
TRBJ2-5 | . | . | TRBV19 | CASSPRGGFEETQYF | TGTGCCAGTAGCCCGAGGGGGGGGTTTGAGGAGACCCAGTACTTC
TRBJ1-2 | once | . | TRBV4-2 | CASSQLQGTYGYTF | TGTGCCAGCAGCCAGCTACAGGGAACCTATGGCTACACCTTC
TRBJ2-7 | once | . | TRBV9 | CASSVEKSLALNEQYF | TGTGCCAGCAGCGTAGAAAAGTCACTGGCTTTGAATGAGCAGTACTTC